This passage covers 2 T cell receptor beta chains from one sample sequenced in a study of cytomegalovirus exposure and HLA in healthy donors. Vbeta (60) and Jbeta (13) primers were used in the PCR. Sequenced by immunoSEQ multiplex PCR; TCRdb stores in-frame clones only, minus some. The profile shows approximately 200,000 clones, 78% of them singletons. Input material: PBMCs. The source is a young woman in good health and CMV-seropositive.

A few counts support this clone. The chain recombines TRBV28 with TRBJ2-7; D gene unclear. CDR3 size: 11 residues. V was clipped by 8 bases and J by 5 bases, with 10 bases between them. Germline values: CDR1 MDHEN, CDR2 SYDVKM. The DNA of the CDR3 is TGTGCCAGCTGCGAGATCCACGAGCAGTACTTC. It translates to CASCEIHEQYF.

The chain combines TRBV28 with TRBJ1-3, with D maybe TRBD1 (5 bases). Germline lookup yields CDR1 MDHEN and CDR2 SYDVKM. Trimming shortened V by 2 bases and J by 7 bases, and 15 bases separated the two germline ends. The CDR3 has 15 amino acids. For the CDR3, the DNA is TGTGCCAGCAGTTTACATTCCCTCGCAGGGAACACCATATATTTT. It is translated as CASSLHSLAGNTIYF.